This entry describes one TCR beta chain. Its specificity is unknown. V was pared by 6 bases and J by 6 bases, with 10 bases of the junction left unmatched. The CDR3 consists of 14 residues. Germline V gene data show CDR1 as LNHDA and CDR2 as SQIVND (reference sequence). The sample belongs to a study of cytomegalovirus exposure and HLA in healthy donors. Study-wide background: Earlier results showed roughly 110 million unique TCR beta sequences derived from approximately 170 million T cells.

With 60 Vbeta and 13 Jbeta primers, the PCR was carried out. Profiling relied on immunoSEQ multiplex PCR, and the TCRdb table lists in-frame clones only, not all of them. The sample consists of about 200,000 clones, approximately 80% of them appearing once. The study's findings and limits: Sequencing likely generated an artifact that appeared as a cluster of highly shared sequence variants. Analysis performed later showed TCR beta chains linked to HLA being more clonally expanded than equally common others. Cytomegalovirus status was reportedly diagnosed by the classifier with high specificity and sensitivity.

This receptor was identified in a man aged 35 to 55 in good health and CMV-seronegative. The sequenced material came from PBMCs. The genes are TRBV19 and TRBJ2-7; TRBD2 matches at 8 bases. CDR3 region: CASSPGLGGVEQYF. CDR3 coding DNA: TGTGCCAGTAGCCCGGGACTAGGAGGTGTCGAGCAGTACTTC.